This TCR beta chain was observed in a study of beta chain features in type 1 diabetes. The CDR3 covers 12 residues. Between the trimmed V and J ends, which lost 7 bases and 0 bases, there was a span of 7 bases. Germline CDR1 and CDR2: SGDLS and YYNGEE. Reverse transcribing all isolated RNA meant expressed TCRB transcripts were sequenced. The assay was immunoSEQ multiplex PCR, and TCRdb's table has in-frame clones only and misses some. The sample includes hundreds of thousands of clones, 15% to 18% seen only once; the top ten take about 0.086%. This chain uses TRBV9 with TRBJ1-1; possible D gene TRBD1, 5 bases. Material: naive CD4+ T cells from blood. The clonotype was recovered from a man between 18 and 29 years old in good health. This chain's CDR3 is CASRGVNTEAFF. In DNA, the CDR3 is TGTGCCAGCCGGGGGGTGAACACTGAAGCTTTCTTT.